These 10 T cell receptor beta chains came from one sample sequenced in a study of T cells after posttransplantation cyclophosphamide. TCRdb's copy holds only in-frame clones and misses some; the assay was immunoSEQ multiplex PCR. There are some 18,000 clones in the sample, none observed a single time. Treatment was busulfan-fludarabine conditioning, a marrow graft, and cyclophosphamide on days +3 and +4. The sequenced sample was PBMCs, obtained after allogeneic stem cell transplant with posttransplant cyclophosphamide. The receptors come from a female patient aged 30-39 years who received an allogeneic stem cell transplant from a related donor, was CMV-positive, and had no GVHD. Some of the T cells may derive from the graft donor.

This clone was counted ten times or more. The chain has TRBV28 and TRBJ1-4; D might be TRBD1 (5 bases). Germline loops: CDR1 MDHEN, CDR2 SYDVKM. Trimming took 2 bases from V and 8 from J, leaving 15 bases between them. CDR3 length: 15 amino acids. CDR3 sequence: CASSLAVHRREKLFF. DNA for the CDR3: TGTGCCAGCAGTTTAGCGGTCCACAGGCGGGAAAAACTGTTTTTT. Filled out from reference TRBV28 and TRBJ1-4, the complete variable domain reads DVKVTQSSRYLVKRTGEKVFLECVQDMDHENMFWYRQDPGLGLRLIYFSYDVKMKEKGDIPEGYSVSREKKERFSLILESASTNQTSMYLCASSLAVHRREKLFFGSGTQLSVL.

This clone was observed at least ten times. The chain carries TRBV19 and TRBJ2-2; 7 nucleotides line up with TRBD1. Losses at the gene ends were 3 bases for V and 5 bases for J; bases not matched to a gene: 15. The CDR3 has 18 residues. Germline V gene data show CDR1 as LNHDA and CDR2 as SQIVND (reference sequence). The CDR3 coding sequence is TGTGCCAGTAGTATCTCCTCATTCGGGACAGCCGGGACCGGGGAGCTGTTTTTT. Translation gives CASSISSFGTAGTGELFF.

This clone was seen repeatedly, ten times or more. V usage is TRBV7-2 and J usage is TRBJ2-7; 9 bases fit TRBD2. The CDR3 runs 14 residues. Germline V lookup: CDR1 SGHTA, CDR2 FQGNSA. Germline trimming cut 5 bases from V and 1 base from J; bases unmatched to any gene: 3. The CDR3 reads CASSRTSASYEQYF. The CDR3 DNA follows: TGTGCCAGCAGCCGGACTAGCGCTTCCTACGAGCAGTACTTC.

This clone showed up many times. The V and J genes are TRBV19 and TRBJ2-1; 15 bases fit TRBD2. The CDR3 consists of 17 residues. Trimming took 7 bases from V and 4 from J; bases not matched to a gene: 8. Germline CDR1 LNHDA, CDR2 SQIVND (reference sequence). The CDR3 sequence: CASTKGTSGRLYNEQFF. The DNA of the CDR3 is TGTGCCAGTACCAAAGGGACTAGCGGGAGGTTATACAATGAGCAGTTCTTC.

This clone was counted at least ten times. The chain uses TRBV7-2 and TRBJ2-5; 7 positions match TRBD1. Gene TRBJ2-7 matches the end of the DNA better, so the J call may be wrong. The CDR3 spans 13 residues. In germline, CDR1 is SGHTA, CDR2 FQGNSA. CDR3 protein: CASSPEQGYEQYF. The CDR3 DNA follows: TGTGCCAGCAGCCCCGAACAGGGGTACGAGCAGTACTTC.

This clone was seen many times. The chain carries TRBV7-2 and TRBJ2-7; 7 bases are shared with TRBD1. The germline CDR1 and CDR2 sequences are SGHTA and FQGNSA. There are 14 residues in the CDR3. The junction had 6 bases not matched to a gene; V was cut back by 5 bases and J by 2 bases. This CDR3 is CASSTGQVPYEQYF. The CDR3 DNA follows: TGTGCCAGCAGCACCGGACAGGTTCCCTACGAGCAGTACTTC.

This clone was seen many times. The CDR3 is CSVEGGYGNTIYF. The CDR3, as DNA: TGCAGCGTTGAGGGGGGATACGGAAACACCATATATTTT. The genes are TRBV29-1 and TRBJ1-3; D is possibly TRBD1 (5 bases). This CDR3 is 13 amino acids long. Trimming cost V 3 bases and J 4 bases, with 10 bases left between them. From germline, CDR1 is SQVTM and CDR2 ANQGSEA.

Of note for this clone: It may be a read error: a sequence one base away is much more abundant. The gene calls are TRBV5-1 and TRBJ2-3; TRBD2 agrees at 7 bases. This CDR3 contains 15 residues. Germline CDR1 SGHRS, CDR2 YFSETQ. CDR3 residues: CVSSFRLAGTDTQYF. The CDR3 nucleotides read TGCGTCAGCAGCTTTCGGCTAGCGGGCACAGATACGCAGTATTTT.

Many counts were recorded for this clone. This chain joins TRBV25-1 and TRBJ2-6, with D tentatively TRBD1 (5 bases). In germline, CDR1 is MGHDK, CDR2 SYGVNS. Trimming removed 5 bases at V and 0 bases at J, with 14 bases between. There are 17 residues in the CDR3. The CDR3 DNA follows: TGTGCCAGCAGTAAAGGGGCCATTAACTCTGGGGCCAACGTCCTGACTTTC. It is translated as CASSKGAINSGANVLTF.

This chain joins TRBV27 and TRBJ2-5; 8 positions match TRBD2. Germline loops: CDR1 MNHEY, CDR2 SMNVEV (reference sequence). This CDR3 region has 14 residues. V lost 3 bases and J lost 11; bases outside the gene matches: 11. The CDR3: CASSFRLAGQEQYF. The CDR3 DNA reads as TGTGCCAGCAGTTTTCGGCTAGCGGGCCAAGAGCAGTACTTC.